A single sample gave rise to the 4 T cell receptor beta chains below, sequenced in a study of T-cell memory formation after mild COVID-19. TCRdb redid the calling of the 5' RACE reads with MiXCR, one entry per CDR3 protein. The table shows 250,000 to 300,000 distinct CDR3 sequences, with 15% to 20% occurring only once. Sequenced: PBMCs or a T cell subset sorted from them (not recorded which). These receptors were collected from a man aged 18 to 29 who had mild COVID-19 (a few samples of this study predate the infection). Cell type and time point are not known.

The chain combines TRBV28 with TRBJ2-5; D unclear. Per the germline V gene, CDR1 is MDHEN and CDR2 is SYDVKM. CDR3 length: 12 amino acids. V dropped 7 bases and J dropped 4 bases, with 10 bases sitting between them. CDR3 nucleotides: TGTGCCAGCAACAGTCAAAGAGAGACCCAGTACTTC. Protein product: CASNSQRETQYF.

The DNA of the CDR3 is TGTGCCAGCAGGCATAGGGGGCCCAGAGATACGCAGTATTTT. Translating gives CASRHRGPRDTQYF. This chain connects TRBV7-8 to TRBJ2-3, with 7 bases fitting TRBD1. Per germline, CDR1 SGHVS and CDR2 FQNEAQ. Losses at the gene ends were 6 bases for V and 5 bases for J; bases not matched to a gene: 8. CDR3 size: 14 residues.

V usage is TRBV12-5 and J usage is TRBJ1-1; D is possibly TRBD1 (6 bases). The CDR3 runs 15 residues. The germline V gene encodes CDR1 LGHNT and CDR2 FRNRAP. Trimming removed 0 bases from V and 5 bases from J, with 13 bases in between. The CDR3 loop reads CASGLVLGGRTEAFF. The CDR3 DNA reads TGTGCTAGTGGTTTGGTACTCGGGGGGCGGACTGAAGCTTTCTTT. The complete variable domain, with remaining parts taken from reference TRBV12-5 and TRBJ1-1, reads DARVTQTPRHKVTEMGQEVTMRCQPILGHNTVFWYRQTMMQGLELLAYFRNRAPLDDSGMPKDRFSAEMPDATLATLKIQPSEPRDSAVYFCASGLVLGGRTEAFFGQGTRLTVV.

The chain recombines TRBV20-1 with TRBJ1-4, with 9 bases matching TRBD1. This CDR3 contains 14 residues. Germline V gene data show CDR1 as DFQATT and CDR2 as SNEGSKA (reference sequence). V lost 6 bases, J lost 8 bases, and 10 bases stayed unmatched. The CDR3 protein is CSAGQGPRIEKLFF. The CDR3 DNA reads as TGCAGTGCGGGACAGGGCCCACGTATAGAAAAACTGTTTTTT.